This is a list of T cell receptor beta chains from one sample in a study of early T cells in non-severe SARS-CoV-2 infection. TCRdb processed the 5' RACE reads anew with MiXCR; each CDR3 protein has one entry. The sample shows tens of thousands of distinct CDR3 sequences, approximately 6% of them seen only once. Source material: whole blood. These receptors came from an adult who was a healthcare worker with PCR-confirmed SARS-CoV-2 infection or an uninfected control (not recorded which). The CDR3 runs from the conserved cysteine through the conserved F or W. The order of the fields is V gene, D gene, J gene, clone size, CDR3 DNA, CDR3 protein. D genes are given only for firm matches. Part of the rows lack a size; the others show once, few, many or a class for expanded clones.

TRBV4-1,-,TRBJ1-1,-,TGCGCCAGCAGCCAAGAGGAAAAAGGGGGAGGGAGAGCTTTCTTT,CASSQEEKGGGRAFF
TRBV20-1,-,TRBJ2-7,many,TGCAGTGCTCCGACTAGTAGAGGGTTAAGCGAGCAGTACTTC,CSAPTSRGLSEQYF
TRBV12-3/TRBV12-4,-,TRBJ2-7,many,TGTGCCAGCACCCCCTACGGGGCCCGTTCCTACGAGCAGTACTTC,CASTPYGARSYEQYF
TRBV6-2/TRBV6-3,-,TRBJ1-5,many,TGTGCCAGCAGTTCCTACGCCATGGAATCAGGCAATCAGCCCCAGCATTTT,CASSSYAMESGNQPQHF
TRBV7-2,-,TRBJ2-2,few,TGTGCCAGCAGCCCCCGGACTGCCCCGGGAACCGGGGAGCTGTTTTTT,CASSPRTAPGTGELFF
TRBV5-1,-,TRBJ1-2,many,TGCGCCAGCAGCTATGGTATGGCCAACTATGGCTACACCTTC,CASSYGMANYGYTF
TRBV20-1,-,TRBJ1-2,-,TGCAGTGCTAGTTCCGGAGGGGAACACTATGGCTACACCTTC,CSASSGGEHYGYTF
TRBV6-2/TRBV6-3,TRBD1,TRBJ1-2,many,TGTGCCAGCAAGAAGACAGGGGCTGCGCATCACTATGGCTACACCTTC,CASKKTGAAHHYGYTF
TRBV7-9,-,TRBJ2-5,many,TGTGCCAGCAGCTTATCCCTAAAAGAGACCCAGTACTTC,CASSLSLKETQYF
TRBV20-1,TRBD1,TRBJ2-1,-,TGCAGTGCGCCGGACAGGGCGAGGCAGTTCTTC,CSAPDRARQFF
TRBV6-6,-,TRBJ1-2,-,TGTGCCAGCAGTTACCCGGGGACTTTACAAGGCTACACCTTC,CASSYPGTLQGYTF
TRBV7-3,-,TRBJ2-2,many,TGTGCCAGCAGCTTAGCGGGCACCGGGGAGCTGTTTTTT,CASSLAGTGELFF
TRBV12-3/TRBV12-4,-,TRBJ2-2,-,TGTGCCAGCAGTTTGAGACTGACCGCGAACACCGGGGAGCTGTTTTTT,CASSLRLTANTGELFF
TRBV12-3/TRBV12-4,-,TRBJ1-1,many,TGTGCCAGCGTAAGGGAAAAGGCTGAAGCTTTCTTT,CASVREKAEAFF